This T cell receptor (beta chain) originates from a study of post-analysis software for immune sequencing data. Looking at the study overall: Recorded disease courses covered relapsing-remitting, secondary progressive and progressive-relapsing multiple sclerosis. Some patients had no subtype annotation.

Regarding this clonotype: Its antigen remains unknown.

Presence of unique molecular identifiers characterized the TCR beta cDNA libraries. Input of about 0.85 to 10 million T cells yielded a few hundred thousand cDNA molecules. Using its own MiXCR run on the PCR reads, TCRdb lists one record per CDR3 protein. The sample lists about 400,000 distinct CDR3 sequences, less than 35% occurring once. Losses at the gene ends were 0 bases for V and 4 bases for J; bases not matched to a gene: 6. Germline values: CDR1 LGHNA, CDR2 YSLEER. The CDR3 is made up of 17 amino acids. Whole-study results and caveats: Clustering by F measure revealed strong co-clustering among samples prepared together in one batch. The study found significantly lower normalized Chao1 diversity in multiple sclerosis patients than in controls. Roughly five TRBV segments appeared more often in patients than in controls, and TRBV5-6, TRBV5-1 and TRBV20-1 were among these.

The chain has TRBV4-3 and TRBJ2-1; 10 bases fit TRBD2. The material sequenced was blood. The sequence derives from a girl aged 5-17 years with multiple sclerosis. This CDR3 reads CASSQDGPAGGYNEQFF. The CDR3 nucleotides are TGCGCCAGCAGCCAAGATGGACCAGCGGGGGGGTACAATGAGCAGTTCTTC.